This T cell receptor beta chain was sequenced for a study of T cell responses to AZD1222 COVID-19 vaccine. Only in-frame clones appear in the TCRdb table, and some are missing; sequencing was by immunoSEQ multiplex PCR. The table has about 150,000 clones, 90% seen once. Germline-derived CDR1 and CDR2 are MNHNS and SASEGT. V lost 7 bases and J lost 1; bases outside the gene matches: 4. The CDR3 covers 14 residues. The sequence came from an adult who received the AZD1222 COVID-19 vaccine. The input for sequencing was peripheral blood, taken 28 days after the second AZD1222 dose. V usage is TRBV6-1 and J usage is TRBJ2-3, with 8 bases that match TRBD2. The CDR3 is CASTGAGGTDTQYF. The CDR3 nucleotides read TGTGCCAGCACCGGAGCGGGGGGCACAGATACGCAGTATTTT.